A selection of T cell receptor beta chains follows, all from one sample in a study of identical twins. TCRdb re-analysed the 5' RACE reads in MiXCR, keeping a single row per CDR3 protein. The sample consists of approximately 300,000 distinct CDR3 sequences, roughly 9.7% of them appearing once. Separately, the same data were catalogued under a study of yellow fever vaccine responses in identical twins.

What was sequenced was CD8+ T cells sorted from blood. The receptors come from a woman aged 18-35 years in good health. CDR3s include the opening cysteine and the closing phenylalanine or tryptophan. The D gene is left open where the match is weak. Rows give clone size only sometimes, using once, few, many, or a class for an expanded clone.

many	TRBD1	TRBV29-1	TRBJ1-1	CSGGQGGLEAFF	TGCAGCGGAGGACAGGGGGGTCTTGAAGCTTTCTTT
many	NA	TRBV4-3	TRBJ2-7	CASSQERSVYEQYF	TGCGCCAGCAGCCAAGAGCGCAGCGTATACGAGCAGTACTTC
few	TRBD2	TRBV12-3/TRBV12-4	TRBJ2-1	CASSSTSSGEQFF	TGTGCCAGCAGTTCGACTAGCTCGGGTGAGCAGTTCTTC
NA	TRBD2	TRBV25-1	TRBJ2-5	CASTDGIAGLKTQYF	TGTGCCAGCACCGATGGAATAGCGGGGTTAAAGACCCAGTACTTC
NA	TRBD2	TRBV29-1	TRBJ2-1	CSAAGGRGNEQFF	TGCAGCGCTGCAGGCGGGAGGGGGAATGAGCAGTTCTTC
few	TRBD2	TRBV7-2	TRBJ2-2	CASSLTRTSGNTGELFF	TGTGCCAGCAGCTTAACAAGGACTAGCGGGAACACCGGGGAGCTGTTTTTT
NA	TRBD2	TRBV10-3	TRBJ2-1	CAISETSGGSYNEQFF	TGTGCCATCAGCGAGACTTCGGGGGGTTCCTACAATGAGCAGTTCTTC
NA	NA	TRBV14	TRBJ2-7	CASSQGTDYDRHEQYF	TGTGCCAGCAGCCAAGGAACGGACTACGATAGGCACGAGCAGTACTTC
few	TRBD2	TRBV20-1	TRBJ2-3	CSATFVSGDPFTFTDTQYF	TGCAGTGCTACGTTTGTTAGCGGGGACCCCTTCACATTCACAGATACGCAGTATTTT
many	NA	TRBV4-3	TRBJ1-2	CASSPEAGHEYGYTF	TGCGCCAGCAGCCCCGAGGCAGGCCACGAATATGGCTACACCTTC